These 21 T cell receptor beta chains came from one sample sequenced in a study of tumor and adjacent non-tumor tissue in lung cancer. A modified ARM-PCR protocol with three rounds of nested PCR amplified TCRbeta. TCRdb reanalysed the multiplex PCR reads using MiXCR and keeps one entry per CDR3 protein. The sample lists around 70,000 distinct CDR3 sequences; about 60% were seen once. This sample's RNA came from whole unsorted tissue. The sample comprised lung tumor tissue. Receptors originate from a man between 50 and 59 years old with non-small cell lung cancer.

The J gene is TRBJ2-1, the V gene TRBV20-1; 13 bases match TRBD2. J was trimmed by 7 bases and V by 4 bases; bases with no gene match: 7. The CDR3 length is 15 residues. CDR1 and CDR2 (germline): DFQATT, SNEGSKA (reference sequence). CDR3 in DNA: TGCAGTGCTAAAGGACTAGCGGGAGTTAGAAATGAGCAGTTCTTC. Protein product: CSAKGLAGVRNEQFF.

This clonotype showed up just once. The chain uses TRBV5-4 and TRBJ2-2; no clear D. Germline lookup yields CDR1 SGHNT and CDR2 YYREEE (reference sequence). The V gene lost 4 bases and the J gene lost 5 bases, with 9 bases spanning the gap. The CDR3 sequence is 13 residues long. The CDR3 sequence: CASSPQWTGELFF. Written as DNA, the CDR3 is TGTGCCAGCAGCCCTCAGTGGACCGGGGAGCTGTTTTTT.

This clonotype was seen just once. Compared with germline, one end of the junction differs, possibly owing to a read error. The chain combines TRBV6-1 with TRBJ2-7; TRBD2 aligns across 9 bases. Per germline, CDR1 MNHNS and CDR2 SASEGT. The length of the CDR3 is 13 residues. The CDR3 DNA reads as TGTGCCAGCAGGCGGGAGGGTCTTAGGGAGCGGTACTTC. It specifies CASRREGLRERYF.

As to this clonotype: This CDR3 is missing its conserved last phenylalanine or tryptophan, likely due to a read error. This sequence joins TRBV20-1 and TRBJ1-5; D uncertain. The germline V and J ends were trimmed by 4 bases and 9 bases, with 19 bases remaining between them. The germline V gene has CDR1 DFQATT and CDR2 SNEGSKA (reference sequence). The CDR3 runs to 14 residues. The CDR3 DNA follows: TGCAGTGCTAATCCTCTAAAGATCGATCGGCCCCAGCATTCT. Translating gives CSANPLKIDRPQHS.

With regard to this clonotype: One end of the junction is discordant with germline, which a read error may explain. The genes are TRBV4-1 and TRBJ2-3, with 7 bases identical to TRBD1. The CDR3 covers 15 residues. The germline CDR1 and CDR2 sequences are MGHRA and YSYEKL. In DNA form, the CDR3 reads TGCGCCAGCAGTCCGACAGGGATTCTCACAGGTACGCAGTATTTT. This translates into CASSPTGILTGTQYF.

This clonotype occurred a few times. With a much larger clone just one base away, this may be a read error. This rearrangement joins TRBV2 to TRBJ1-2; no reliable D call. The CDR3 totals 14 residues. CDR1 is SNHLY, CDR2 FYNNEI, per germline. The CDR3 DNA reads TGTACCAGCAGTGATGGGTTCATCTATAGGGGCTACACCTTC. Translating it yields CTSSDGFIYRGYTF.

Of note for this clonotype: The junction departs from the called germline gene at one end, perhaps through a read error. The V gene is TRBV6-1, the J gene TRBJ2-2; D perhaps matches TRBD1 (6 bases). There are 17 residues in the CDR3. Per germline, CDR1 MNHNS and CDR2 SASEGT. The CDR3: CANSKNWDNRVPGELFF. The CDR3 DNA sequence: TGTGCCAACAGTAAGAACTGGGACAACAGGGTCCCCGGTGAGCTGTTTTTT.

Turning to this clonotype: Mismatch with germline at one junction end may stem from a read error. V and J are TRBV11-3 and TRBJ1-2; TRBD1 is a possible D gene (5 bases). The CDR3 runs to 11 residues. Germline V lookup: CDR1 SGHNT, CDR2 YENEEA. The CDR3 reads CARHGARGYAF. The CDR3 bases are TGTGCCCGACATGGGGCGCGTGGCTACGCATTC.

Remarks on this clonotype: A read error may account for a junction end that differs from germline. This chain connects TRBV20-1 to TRBJ2-5; D gene ambiguous. Germline CDR1 reads DFQATT; CDR2 reads SNEGSKA (reference sequence). The CDR3 has 12 residues. DNA for the CDR3: TGTAGTGCTAGAGGCCAGAAAGGGACCCAGTACTTC. Its translation: CSARGQKGTQYF.

For this clonotype: The junction departs from the called germline gene at one end, perhaps through a read error. V is TRBV4-2 and J is TRBJ2-6; the match to TRBD1 covers 8 bases. The CDR3 contains 18 residues. The germline V gene has CDR1 LGHNA and CDR2 YNFKEQ. CDR3: CACSPYQDRAPAANVLTF. CDR3 in DNA: TGTGCCTGCAGCCCGTACCAGGACAGGGCCCCTGCGGCCAACGTCCTGACTTTC.

This clonotype came up once. The chain links TRBV20-1 to TRBJ2-5; 10 bases agree with TRBD1. CDR3 length: 13 residues. Trimming removed 6 bases from V and 3 bases from J; junction bases left unmatched: 4. The germline V gene encodes CDR1 DFQATT and CDR2 SNEGSKA (reference sequence). The CDR3: CSAPTGGEETQYF. The CDR3 DNA is TGCAGTGCACCGACAGGGGGCGAAGAGACCCAGTACTTC.

The chain links TRBV20-1 to TRBJ2-1, with 8 bases that match TRBD2. CDR3 length equals 14 residues. Germline-derived CDR1 and CDR2 are DFQATT and SNEGSKA (reference sequence). The CDR3 here is CNATSGGTVDEQFF. The CDR3 bases are TGCAATGCCACTAGCGGAGGGACCGTTGATGAGCAGTTCTTC.

The rearrangement links TRBV6-6 to TRBJ1-1; D unclear. The germline V and J ends were trimmed by 1 base and 3 bases, with 12 bases remaining between them. Germline-derived CDR1 and CDR2 are MNHNY and SVGAGI (reference sequence). The CDR3 is 15 residues long. The CDR3 DNA sequence: TGTGCCAGCAGTTACTTGACGGCTTTGGACACTGAAGCTTTCTTT. Translation: CASSYLTALDTEAFF.

This clonotype was picked up many times. The V gene is TRBV10-3, the J gene TRBJ2-7, with D uncertain. CDR1 ENHRY and CDR2 SYGVKD come from the germline V gene. Trimming removed 4 bases at V and 2 bases at J, with 6 bases between. The CDR3 sequence is 12 residues long. DNA for the CDR3: TGTGCCATCAGTGCGTCCCCCTACGAGCAGTACTTC. It is translated as CAISASPYEQYF.

Points on this clonotype: Compared with germline, one end of the junction differs, possibly owing to a read error. This chain uses TRBV4-2 with TRBJ1-1, with D perhaps matching TRBD1 (5 bases). Germline CDR1 LGHNA, CDR2 YNFKEQ. The length of the CDR3 is 16 residues. The CDR3, as DNA: TGTACCAGCAGCCAAGATGGGACCGACTGGAGAACTGAAGCCTTCTTT. This codes for CTSSQDGTDWRTEAFF.

This clonotype was seen a single time. Possible read error: a much larger clone is one base away. The chain carries TRBV7-8 and TRBJ1-1, with a tentative D call TRBD1 (6 bases). Germline V lookup: CDR1 SGHVS, CDR2 FQNEAQ. The CDR3 spans 16 residues. CDR3 amino acids: CASSLAGGDLKTEAFF. DNA for the CDR3: TGTGCCAGCAGCTTAGCGGGGGGCGATCTGAAAACTGAAGCTTTCTTT.

About this clonotype itself: Because it lacks the conserved phenylalanine or tryptophan at the end, this CDR3 is likely a read error. V and J are TRBV28 and TRBJ1-2; D unresolved. The CDR3 consists of 14 residues. With 2 bases removed from V and 2 bases from J, the gap between germline ends came to 9 bases. Per germline, CDR1 MDHEN and CDR2 SYDVKM. The CDR3 DNA reads TGTGCCAGCAGTTTAAATTGGGTCAACTATGGCTACACCCTC. This translates into CASSLNWVNYGYTL.

This clonotype was counted at least ten times. The chain couples TRBV6-1 to TRBJ1-2; 7 bases map to TRBD1. The V gene end was trimmed by 6 bases and the J gene end by 2 bases; junction bases not matched to a gene: 9. The CDR3 is made up of 15 amino acids. Germline assignment: CDR1 MNHNS and CDR2 SASEGT. In DNA form, the CDR3 reads TGTGCCAGCAGCGCCCTTGGACAGGTGAACTATGGCTACACCTTC. It codes for CASSALGQVNYGYTF.

Turning to this clonotype: Given the absence of the conserved phenylalanine or tryptophan at the CDR3 end, a read error is likely. J is TRBJ1-4 and V is TRBV10-2; a weak D match, TRBD1 (6 bases). This CDR3 has 12 amino acids. Germline V lookup: CDR1 WSHSY, CDR2 SAAADI. In DNA, the CDR3 is TGTGCCAGCAGTGGGACAAATGAAAAACTGTTTCTT. It codes for CASSGTNEKLFL.

This chain joins TRBV30 and TRBJ2-1; unclear D gene. The CDR3 is 13 amino acids. Germline values: CDR1 GTSNPN, CDR2 SVGIG (reference sequence). The V and J ends lost 5 bases and 8 bases respectively, with 16 bases between them. The CDR3 DNA is TGTGCCTGGTGCCGGAACTTGGGCTATGAGCAGTTCTTC. Protein product: CAWCRNLGYEQFF.

To note about this clonotype: Relative to the germline gene, one junction end is altered; a read error may explain this. The chain carries TRBV6-6 and TRBJ2-4; tentative D call: TRBD1 (6 bases). Germline assignment: CDR1 MNHNY and CDR2 SVGAGI (reference sequence). This CDR3 contains 15 residues. The CDR3 is CASCYSMDSQNIQYF. The CDR3 nucleotides read TGTGCCAGCTGTTACTCGATGGACAGTCAAAACATTCAGTACTTC.